Listed below are T cell receptor beta chains from one sample, sequenced in a study of cytomegalovirus exposure and HLA in healthy donors. Profiling relied on immunoSEQ multiplex PCR, and the TCRdb table lists in-frame clones only, not all of them. Among more than 300,000 clones, about nine tenths were seen once, and the ten largest hold around 0.8%. The specimen sequenced was PBMCs. All receptors come from a woman younger than 30 in good health and CMV-seronegative. Both conserved end residues are part of each CDR3. A D gene is named only where the DNA matches it firmly. Some rows have no size entry. The others give once, few or many, or a class for an expanded clone.

TRBV18	TRBJ1-2	-	-	CASSPRRPWEIYGYTF	TGTGCCAGCTCACCTCGCCGACCTTGGGAGATCTATGGCTACACCTTC
TRBV7-9	TRBJ2-5	-	-	CASSLVRETQYF	TGTGCCAGCAGCTTAGTACGGGAAACCCAGTACTTC
TRBV7-8	TRBJ2-3	once	TRBD2	CASSLGVAGGVGDTQYF	TGTGCCAGCAGCTTAGGAGTGGCGGGAGGGGTCGGGGATACGCAGTATTTT
TRBV6-4	TRBJ2-2	-	-	CASSDRTSGELFF	TGTGCCAGCAGTGATCGGACTTCCGGGGAGCTGTTTTTT
TRBV6-6	TRBJ1-4	-	-	CASSYSTGLNEKLFF	TGTGCCAGCAGTTACTCGACGGGACTTAATGAAAAACTGTTTTTT
TRBV7-9	TRBJ2-7	once	TRBD1	CASRPDRGFYEQYF	TGTGCCAGCAGACCGGACAGGGGCTTCTACGAGCAGTACTTC
TRBV7-6	TRBJ2-6	-	TRBD2	CASSPLAGSSGANVLTF	TGTGCCAGCAGCCCTCTAGCGGGATCCTCTGGGGCCAACGTCCTGACTTTC
TRBV5-1	TRBJ2-3	-	TRBD2	CASSLNAGEATDTQYF	TGCGCCAGCAGCTTGAACGCGGGAGAAGCCACAGATACGCAGTATTTT
TRBV2	TRBJ2-7	-	TRBD1	CASRLTGGSYEQYF	TGTGCCAGCAGGCTGACAGGGGGATCCTACGAGCAGTACTTC
TRBV6-6	TRBJ2-7	-	TRBD1	CASSKGDRVRF	TGTGCCAGCAGTAAGGGGGACAGGGTGAGGTTC
TRBV7-2	TRBJ2-7	-	TRBD1	CASSWTSGTGTYEQYF	TGTGCCAGCAGCTGGACCTCCGGGACAGGGACTTACGAGCAGTACTTC
TRBV14	TRBJ1-2	-	-	CASSQESLGDYGYTF	TGTGCCAGCAGCCAAGAAAGTCTAGGGGACTATGGCTACACCTTC
TRBV18	TRBJ2-1	-	TRBD2	CASSRGLAGAYNEQFF	TGTGCCAGCTCCCGGGGACTAGCGGGAGCGTACAATGAGCAGTTCTTC
TRBV10-3	TRBJ1-1	-	TRBD1	CAIRAAGDRAAFF	TGTGCCATCAGAGCCGCGGGGGACAGGGCTGCTTTCTTT
TRBV29-1	TRBJ2-1	-	TRBD2	CSVGGSSYNEQFF	TGCAGCGTAGGCGGGAGCTCCTACAATGAGCAGTTCTTC
TRBV9	TRBJ2-6	-	-	CASSTQGSGANVLTF	TGTGCCAGCAGCACCCAGGGGTCGGGGGCCAACGTCCTGACTTTC
TRBV7-9	TRBJ1-1	-	-	CASNPRRQGNTEAFF	TGTGCCAGCAACCCTCGGCGGCAGGGGAACACTGAAGCTTTCTTT
TRBV29-1	TRBJ1-3	-	-	CSATQVSGNTIYF	TGCAGCGCCACACAGGTCTCTGGAAACACCATATATTTT
TRBV5-1	TRBJ2-1	once	TRBD2	CASSLGEGSYNEQFF	TGCGCCAGCAGCTTGGGGGAGGGCTCCTACAATGAGCAGTTCTTC
TRBV6-5	TRBJ2-1	-	-	CASRIRETYNEQFF	TGTGCCAGCAGGATCAGGGAAACCTACAATGAGCAGTTCTTC
TRBV5-1	TRBJ2-3	-	-	CASTPGQGGADTQYF	TGCGCCAGCACCCCGGGGCAGGGGGGTGCAGATACGCAGTATTTT
TRBV14	TRBJ1-1	-	-	CASSRAANTEAFF	TGTGCCAGCAGCCGCGCGGCGAACACTGAAGCTTTCTTT
TRBV5-1	TRBJ2-7	-	TRBD1	CASSGGTGGLYEQYF	TGCGCCAGCAGCGGCGGGACAGGGGGCCTCTACGAGCAGTACTTC
TRBV13	TRBJ1-2	-	TRBD1	CASSNRDSPSGYGYTF	TGTGCCAGCAGCAATCGGGACAGCCCATCGGGCTATGGCTACACCTTC
TRBV7-7	TRBJ2-5	-	-	CASSFGPGGRGETQYF	TGTGCTAGCAGCTTTGGGCCAGGGGGACGGGGGGAGACCCAGTACTTC
TRBV6-1	TRBJ1-1	few	-	CASSQDTPNTEAFF	TGTGCCAGCAGTCAGGACACTCCGAACACTGAAGCTTTCTTT
TRBV29-1	TRBJ1-2	-	TRBD1	CSVRTGVNYGYTF	TGCAGCGTGAGAACAGGGGTTAACTATGGCTACACCTTC
TRBV23-1	TRBJ2-1	-	-	CASSLTRVVEQFF	TGCGCCAGCAGTCTAACGAGGGTTGTTGAGCAGTTCTTC